This record looks at one T cell receptor beta chain sequence and its context. The data were obtained in a study of T cells after somatic rescue of genetic block. The CDR3 has 15 amino acids. Germline lookup yields CDR1 MNHEY and CDR2 SMNVEV (reference sequence). V was shortened by 6 bases and J by 3 bases, with 15 bases between the two germline ends. The method was immunoSEQ multiplex PCR; TCRdb's version includes in-frame clones alone and lacks a portion of them. Among about 88,000 clones listed, about 90% were seen once. The sequence was obtained from a woman under 30. V usage is TRBV27 and J usage is TRBJ2-1, with a tentative D call TRBD2 (5 bases). The sample was peripheral blood mononuclear cells (PBMCs). CDR3 nucleotides: TGTGCCAGCAGACGTCTGGGAGAGGGCTACAATGAGCAGTTCTTC. Protein sequence: CASRRLGEGYNEQFF.